The rows below give T cell receptor beta chains drawn from one sample of a study of Tregs in tolerant kidney transplant recipients. Data came from immunoSEQ multiplex PCR; TCRdb stores just in-frame clones and leaves some out. Of tens of thousands of clones detected, 90% to 95% appear once; the ten largest clones hold roughly 5%. Specimen: CD8+ T cells from blood. These receptors were taken from a human donor in good health. Each CDR3 is given with its conserved first and last residue. Each record gives: CDR3 DNA, CDR3 protein, J gene, clone size, V gene, D gene. The D gene is left open where the match is weak. Size tells how often a clone was seen (once, few, many) or the class of an expanded clone, and some rows leave it out.

cdr3_nt: TGTGCCAGCAGTTTAGGAGGGGACCAGCCCCAGCATTTT
cdr3_aa: CASSLGGDQPQHF
j_call: TRBJ1-5
clone_size: once
v_call: TRBV27
d_call: .

cdr3_nt: TGTGCCAGCAGTTACCTTGACAGTTATAGCAATCAGCCCCAGCATTTT
cdr3_aa: CASSYLDSYSNQPQHF
j_call: TRBJ1-5
clone_size: .
v_call: TRBV6-5
d_call: .

cdr3_nt: TGCGCCAGCAGCCAAGGTCTACATATTTTAGGGTACGAGCAGTACTTC
cdr3_aa: CASSQGLHILGYEQYF
j_call: TRBJ2-7
clone_size: .
v_call: TRBV4-1
d_call: .

cdr3_nt: TGTGCCTGGAGTGGGGTCGGCAGGGCTGAAGCTTTCTTT
cdr3_aa: CAWSGVGRAEAFF
j_call: TRBJ1-1
clone_size: .
v_call: TRBV30
d_call: .

cdr3_nt: TGTGCCAGCAGTTTTCCCGGGACTAGCGCCAATGAGCAGTTCTTC
cdr3_aa: CASSFPGTSANEQFF
j_call: TRBJ2-1
clone_size: .
v_call: TRBV27
d_call: TRBD2

cdr3_nt: TGCGCCAGCAGCCAAGCGACAGGGGCCCCCTACGAGCAGTACTTC
cdr3_aa: CASSQATGAPYEQYF
j_call: TRBJ2-7
clone_size: .
v_call: TRBV4-1
d_call: TRBD1

cdr3_nt: TGCGCCAGCAGCCAAGATCAGTGGACATTTCCCTACGAGCAGTACTTC
cdr3_aa: CASSQDQWTFPYEQYF
j_call: TRBJ2-7
clone_size: .
v_call: TRBV4-1
d_call: .

cdr3_nt: TGTGCCAGCAGCTTCTCCAGGGTCCGAGGTGAGCAGTTCTTC
cdr3_aa: CASSFSRVRGEQFF
j_call: TRBJ2-1
clone_size: .
v_call: TRBV7-8
d_call: .

cdr3_nt: TGTGCCAGCAGCTTGAACCTGGGGGGCTACACCTTC
cdr3_aa: CASSLNLGGYTF
j_call: TRBJ1-2
clone_size: few
v_call: TRBV13
d_call: .

cdr3_nt: TGTGCCAGCAGTTTGGTTCCGCACCAGAATTCACCCCTCCACTTT
cdr3_aa: CASSLVPHQNSPLHF
j_call: TRBJ1-6
clone_size: .
v_call: TRBV27
d_call: .

cdr3_nt: TGTGCCAGCACCGGGACATACGAGCAGTACTTC
cdr3_aa: CASTGTYEQYF
j_call: TRBJ2-7
clone_size: .
v_call: TRBV11-2
d_call: .

cdr3_nt: TGTGCCATCCGGGAGGGGGGAACAGGGGGCACTGAAGCTTTCTTT
cdr3_aa: CAIREGGTGGTEAFF
j_call: TRBJ1-1
clone_size: .
v_call: TRBV10-3
d_call: TRBD1

cdr3_nt: TGTGCCAGCGGGATTCTTGGAGGTAGCGAGCAGTACTTC
cdr3_aa: CASGILGGSEQYF
j_call: TRBJ2-7
clone_size: .
v_call: TRBV6-6
d_call: .

cdr3_nt: TGTGCCAGCAGCTTAGATGATCGGGGACTCCTTTACAATGAGCAGTTCTTC
cdr3_aa: CASSLDDRGLLYNEQFF
j_call: TRBJ2-1
clone_size: .
v_call: TRBV11-2
d_call: .

cdr3_nt: TGTGCCAGCAGCGTAGAGGGGGGCGTAGAGACCCAGTACTTC
cdr3_aa: CASSVEGGVETQYF
j_call: TRBJ2-5
clone_size: .
v_call: TRBV9
d_call: .

cdr3_nt: TGTGCCAGCAGTTACTCGTTCGGAAATGAAAAACTGTTTTTT
cdr3_aa: CASSYSFGNEKLFF
j_call: TRBJ1-4
clone_size: .
v_call: TRBV6-5
d_call: .

cdr3_nt: TGTGCCAGCAGTGAACCTTACGAGCAGTACTTC
cdr3_aa: CASSEPYEQYF
j_call: TRBJ2-7
clone_size: .
v_call: TRBV2
d_call: .

cdr3_nt: TGCGCCAGCAGCCAGGCGGGACAGAGGAACACTGAAGCTTTCTTT
cdr3_aa: CASSQAGQRNTEAFF
j_call: TRBJ1-1
clone_size: .
v_call: TRBV4-1
d_call: TRBD1

cdr3_nt: TGTGCCAGCAGCTTAGCGGGAATAGCGGGAGGGTATAGGTACGAGCAGTACTTC
cdr3_aa: CASSLAGIAGGYRYEQYF
j_call: TRBJ2-7
clone_size: .
v_call: TRBV7-6
d_call: TRBD2

cdr3_nt: TGTGCCAGCAGTACAACCGGGCCGCGGGGAACGCAGTATTTT
cdr3_aa: CASSTTGPRGTQYF
j_call: TRBJ2-3
clone_size: .
v_call: TRBV27
d_call: .

cdr3_nt: TGTGCCAGCAGCTTAGAGCGGGAGGGCCGTAGTGAGCAGTTCTTC
cdr3_aa: CASSLEREGRSEQFF
j_call: TRBJ2-1
clone_size: .
v_call: TRBV13
d_call: TRBD2

cdr3_nt: TGTGCCAGCAGCCCCAACACCGCAACTAATGAAAAACTGTTTTTT
cdr3_aa: CASSPNTATNEKLFF
j_call: TRBJ1-4
clone_size: once
v_call: TRBV9
d_call: .

cdr3_nt: TGTGCCAGTAGTATAGATCTGAGACACTCTGGAAACACCATATATTTT
cdr3_aa: CASSIDLRHSGNTIYF
j_call: TRBJ1-3
clone_size: .
v_call: TRBV19
d_call: .

cdr3_nt: TGTGCCTGGAGTGTACTGGGGTTACACCCGAATTCACCCCTCCACTTT
cdr3_aa: CAWSVLGLHPNSPLHF
j_call: TRBJ1-6
clone_size: .
v_call: TRBV30
d_call: .

cdr3_nt: TGTGCCAGCAGCGTAGTTAGCGGGGGGTGGAATGAGCAGTTCTTC
cdr3_aa: CASSVVSGGWNEQFF
j_call: TRBJ2-1
clone_size: .
v_call: TRBV9
d_call: TRBD2

cdr3_nt: TGTGCCAGCAGTTTCCATCAAGCCTCCTACGAGCAGTACTTC
cdr3_aa: CASSFHQASYEQYF
j_call: TRBJ2-7
clone_size: .
v_call: TRBV27
d_call: .

cdr3_nt: TGTGCCAGCCCCCGAATGGGGCCGTCTGGAAACACCATATATTTT
cdr3_aa: CASPRMGPSGNTIYF
j_call: TRBJ1-3
clone_size: .
v_call: TRBV9
d_call: .

cdr3_nt: TGTGCCAGCAGCCCCCAGATACTTCTAGAGAACACTGAAGCTTTCTTT
cdr3_aa: CASSPQILLENTEAFF
j_call: TRBJ1-1
clone_size: .
v_call: TRBV27
d_call: .

cdr3_nt: TGTGCCAGTAGTCCCGGGACTAGCGGGGGGTACTTCTACGAGCAGTACTTC
cdr3_aa: CASSPGTSGGYFYEQYF
j_call: TRBJ2-7
clone_size: .
v_call: TRBV19
d_call: TRBD2

cdr3_nt: TGTGCCAGCAGCCAAGAGCAGGGACAGGGGTACTATGGCTACACCTTC
cdr3_aa: CASSQEQGQGYYGYTF
j_call: TRBJ1-2
clone_size: .
v_call: TRBV4-2
d_call: TRBD1

cdr3_nt: TGTGCCAGCAGCTTAGTAGTCCCCTCGGGTGAGCAGTTCTTC
cdr3_aa: CASSLVVPSGEQFF
j_call: TRBJ2-1
clone_size: .
v_call: TRBV7-6
d_call: .

cdr3_nt: TGTGCCAGCAAGTGGGGGGAGGGGCGCATCTCCTACGAGCAGTACTTC
cdr3_aa: CASKWGEGRISYEQYF
j_call: TRBJ2-7
clone_size: .
v_call: TRBV11-3
d_call: TRBD2

cdr3_nt: TGTGCCAGCAGCTTTCGCCCCGGGGAGCTGTTTTTT
cdr3_aa: CASSFRPGELFF
j_call: TRBJ2-2
clone_size: .
v_call: TRBV13
d_call: .

cdr3_nt: TGTGCCAGCAGTGAAGCTAGCGGGGCTGCCTACGAGCAGTACTTC
cdr3_aa: CASSEASGAAYEQYF
j_call: TRBJ2-7
clone_size: few
v_call: TRBV6-1
d_call: TRBD2

cdr3_nt: TGTGCCAGCAGCCCTAGGGGCGGGGTGGGGCAAGAGACCCAGTACTTC
cdr3_aa: CASSPRGGVGQETQYF
j_call: TRBJ2-5
clone_size: .
v_call: TRBV7-3
d_call: .

cdr3_nt: TGTGCCAGCAGCTATAGCGGAGCATACAATGAGCAGTTCTTC
cdr3_aa: CASSYSGAYNEQFF
j_call: TRBJ2-1
clone_size: .
v_call: TRBV7-9
d_call: .

cdr3_nt: TGCGCCAGCAGCCAAGATGTACAGGGCTTGGCATTTCATGGCTACACCTTC
cdr3_aa: CASSQDVQGLAFHGYTF
j_call: TRBJ1-2
clone_size: .
v_call: TRBV4-1
d_call: .

cdr3_nt: TGTGCCAGCAGCTTGGCCGGGACTAGCGGGGTCAACGAGCAGTACTTC
cdr3_aa: CASSLAGTSGVNEQYF
j_call: TRBJ2-7
clone_size: .
v_call: TRBV5-4
d_call: TRBD2

cdr3_nt: TGTGCCTGGAGTAGAGTGGGGAACACTGAAGCTTTCTTT
cdr3_aa: CAWSRVGNTEAFF
j_call: TRBJ1-1
clone_size: .
v_call: TRBV30
d_call: .

cdr3_nt: TGTGCCAGCGCCTTTTCACAGGGGGACTATGGCTACACCTTC
cdr3_aa: CASAFSQGDYGYTF
j_call: TRBJ1-2
clone_size: .
v_call: TRBV2
d_call: TRBD1

cdr3_nt: TGTGCCAGCAGCCAGAAAGGGCGCTATGGCTACACCTTC
cdr3_aa: CASSQKGRYGYTF
j_call: TRBJ1-2
clone_size: .
v_call: TRBV14
d_call: .

cdr3_nt: TGTGCCAGCAGCGTAGTCTCTACTGGAGGCTATGGCTACACCTTC
cdr3_aa: CASSVVSTGGYGYTF
j_call: TRBJ1-2
clone_size: .
v_call: TRBV9
d_call: .

cdr3_nt: TGCAGCGCCCGGGACAGGGTAACCTACGAGCAGTACTTC
cdr3_aa: CSARDRVTYEQYF
j_call: TRBJ2-7
clone_size: .
v_call: TRBV29-1
d_call: TRBD1

cdr3_nt: TGTGCCAGCAGTGAATTCCAGGGCGGAGGGGAGACCCAGTACTTC
cdr3_aa: CASSEFQGGGETQYF
j_call: TRBJ2-5
clone_size: .
v_call: TRBV6-1
d_call: .

cdr3_nt: TGTGCCAGCAGTTTCCTGACAGGGGGCAATGAGCAGTACTTC
cdr3_aa: CASSFLTGGNEQYF
j_call: TRBJ2-7
clone_size: .
v_call: TRBV27
d_call: TRBD1

cdr3_nt: TGTGCCACCAGCCTCCGGAGGGGGTACTCCGGCTACACCTTC
cdr3_aa: CATSLRRGYSGYTF
j_call: TRBJ1-2
clone_size: .
v_call: TRBV15
d_call: .

cdr3_nt: TGTGCCAGCAGCGGGACCCCCACAGGGGGCGGCGCTTTCTTT
cdr3_aa: CASSGTPTGGGAFF
j_call: TRBJ1-1
clone_size: .
v_call: TRBV9
d_call: TRBD1

cdr3_nt: TGTGCCTGGAGAAAAGGAACCGGACAGGGCCATAAAGCTTTCTTT
cdr3_aa: CAWRKGTGQGHKAFF
j_call: TRBJ1-1
clone_size: .
v_call: TRBV30
d_call: TRBD1

cdr3_nt: TGTGCCATCAGGCCTAGACAGGGGGGGCAGCCCCAGCATTTT
cdr3_aa: CAIRPRQGGQPQHF
j_call: TRBJ1-5
clone_size: .
v_call: TRBV10-3
d_call: TRBD1

cdr3_nt: TGTGCCAGTAGTGTCTTTCGGGGGGCGAGGACCTACGAGCAGTACTTC
cdr3_aa: CASSVFRGARTYEQYF
j_call: TRBJ2-7
clone_size: .
v_call: TRBV19
d_call: .

cdr3_nt: TGTGCCAGCAGCTTCGGTTCACAGGGAGAGACCCAGTACTTC
cdr3_aa: CASSFGSQGETQYF
j_call: TRBJ2-5
clone_size: .
v_call: TRBV5-8
d_call: .

cdr3_nt: TGCGCCAGCAGCCAAACGGCAGGGAGGTGGGAGGCTTTCTTT
cdr3_aa: CASSQTAGRWEAFF
j_call: TRBJ1-1
clone_size: .
v_call: TRBV4-1
d_call: .